This T cell receptor beta chain was profiled in a study of Graves' ophthalmopathy and Graves' hyperthyroidism. Pregnancy or lactation, uncontrolled infections and other autoimmune diseases were grounds for excluding patients. Clinical symptoms, serum thyroxine, TRAb, thyroid ultrasound and orbital computed tomography were relied on for diagnosis. For repertoire sequencing, the TCR beta CDR3 regions were amplified from RNA transcripts. The workflow started with a first-round RT-PCR run with HTBI primers and then moved on to a second-round multiplex PCR. Each CDR3 protein is one row after TCRdb ran MiXCR on the multiplex PCR reads. This sample has about 620,000 distinct CDR3 sequences, with about a fifth found just once. Remarks on this clonotype: Its cognate antigen is unknown.

Study outcomes and limitations: Blood also held most thyroid clonotypes expanded above 0.001 frequency.

Sample: peripheral blood. The source of this sequence is a woman between 18 and 29 years old with stable Graves' hyperthyroidism. Some clones in this sample may be carry-over from other donors' samples.

Here the CDR3 reads CAWRGQGGQETQYF. DNA of the CDR3: TGTGCCTGGAGGGGACAGGGGGGACAAGAGACCCAGTACTTC. The chain uses TRBV30 and TRBJ2-5, with 11 bases aligning to TRBD1. Looked up from germline, CDR1 is GTSNPN and CDR2 is SVGIG (reference sequence). The CDR3 loop spans 14 amino acids. The V gene end was trimmed by 3 bases and the J gene end by 2 bases; junction bases not matched to a gene: 2.